This TCR beta chain was obtained from a study of blood T cell repertoires in COVID-19. This table comes from immunoSEQ multiplex PCR, and its TCRdb copy is limited to in-frame clones, with some not included. The table includes 170,000 or so clones, 89% detected once. Specimen: peripheral blood. The sequence came from a man aged 18-30 years who had recovered from COVID-19.

The CDR3 nucleotides are TGCGCCAGCAGCCAAGAACAAATCGGGGTGATCACCGGGGAGCTGTTTTTT. This encodes CASSQEQIGVITGELFF. V is TRBV4-3 and J is TRBJ2-2; TRBD2 might be the D (5 bases). The CDR3 spans 17 residues. V lost 0 bases and J 4 bases, leaving 15 bases between the germline ends. Germline V gene lookup returns CDR1 LGHNA and CDR2 YSLEER.